This T cell receptor (beta chain) was documented in a study of blood T cell repertoires in COVID-19. Study-level information: Both acute and convalescent COVID-19 samples were obtained from the United States, Italy and Spain. Nucleic acid was either cDNA or gDNA, and it came from T cells, B-cell-depleted T cells, or PBMCs.

Study processing details: Amplifying reference gene primers gave estimates of nucleated cell counts. The assay was immunoSEQ multiplex PCR, and TCRdb's table has in-frame clones only and misses some. The V and J calls and clone size are taken from that table; D and trimming were inferred from the DNA. The sample lists some 110,000 clones; about four fifths were seen once. The sample was peripheral blood. The clonotype comes from a woman in her 70s with acute or convalescent COVID-19.

The CDR3 nucleotides read TGTGCCAGCAGCTTAGAGTACGGGACAGGGGGGGACTACGAGCAGTACTTC. This encodes CASSLEYGTGGDYEQYF. The V and J genes are TRBV7-8 and TRBJ2-7; 11 bases align to TRBD1. The V and J ends lost 1 base and 3 bases, in that order; junction bases with no gene match: 8. The germline CDR1 and CDR2 sequences are SGHVS and FQNEAQ. The CDR3 contains 17 residues.